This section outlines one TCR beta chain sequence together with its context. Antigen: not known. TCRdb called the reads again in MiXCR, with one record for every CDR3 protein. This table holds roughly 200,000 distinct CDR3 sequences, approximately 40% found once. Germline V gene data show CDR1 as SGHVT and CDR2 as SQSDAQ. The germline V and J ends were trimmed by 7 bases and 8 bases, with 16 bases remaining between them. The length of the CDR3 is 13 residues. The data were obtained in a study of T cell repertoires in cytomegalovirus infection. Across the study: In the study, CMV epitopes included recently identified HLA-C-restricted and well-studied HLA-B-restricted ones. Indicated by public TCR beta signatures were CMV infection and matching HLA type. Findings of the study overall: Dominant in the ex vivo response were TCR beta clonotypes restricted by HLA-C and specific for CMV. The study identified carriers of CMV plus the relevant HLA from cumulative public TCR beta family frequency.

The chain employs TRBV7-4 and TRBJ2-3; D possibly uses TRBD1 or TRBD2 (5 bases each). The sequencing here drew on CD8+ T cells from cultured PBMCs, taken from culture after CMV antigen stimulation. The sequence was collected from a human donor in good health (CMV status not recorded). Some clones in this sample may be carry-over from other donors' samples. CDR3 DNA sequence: TGTGCCAGCACCCGGTATGGGACCGGTACGCAGTATTTT. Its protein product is CASTRYGTGTQYF.